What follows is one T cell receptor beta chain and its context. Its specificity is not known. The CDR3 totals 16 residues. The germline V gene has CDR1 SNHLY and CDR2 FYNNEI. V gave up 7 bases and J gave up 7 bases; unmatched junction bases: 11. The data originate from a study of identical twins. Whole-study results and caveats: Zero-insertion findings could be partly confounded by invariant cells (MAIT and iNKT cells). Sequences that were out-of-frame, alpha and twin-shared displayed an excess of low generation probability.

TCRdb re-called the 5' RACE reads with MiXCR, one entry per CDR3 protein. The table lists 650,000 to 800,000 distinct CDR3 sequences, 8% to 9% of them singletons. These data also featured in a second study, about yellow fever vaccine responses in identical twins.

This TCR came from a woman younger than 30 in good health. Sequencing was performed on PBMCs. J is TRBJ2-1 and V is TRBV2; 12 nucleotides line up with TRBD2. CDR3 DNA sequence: TGTGCCAGCACCGAAAGTCTAGCGGGAGGGTCTAATGAGCAGTTCTTC. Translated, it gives CASTESLAGGSNEQFF. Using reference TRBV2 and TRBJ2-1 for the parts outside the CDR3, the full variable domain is EPEVTQTPSHQVTQMGQEVILRCVPISNHLYFYWYRQILGQKVEFLVSFYNNEISEKSEIFDDQFSVERPDGSNFTLKIRSTKLEDSAMYFCASTESLAGGSNEQFFGPGTRLTVL.